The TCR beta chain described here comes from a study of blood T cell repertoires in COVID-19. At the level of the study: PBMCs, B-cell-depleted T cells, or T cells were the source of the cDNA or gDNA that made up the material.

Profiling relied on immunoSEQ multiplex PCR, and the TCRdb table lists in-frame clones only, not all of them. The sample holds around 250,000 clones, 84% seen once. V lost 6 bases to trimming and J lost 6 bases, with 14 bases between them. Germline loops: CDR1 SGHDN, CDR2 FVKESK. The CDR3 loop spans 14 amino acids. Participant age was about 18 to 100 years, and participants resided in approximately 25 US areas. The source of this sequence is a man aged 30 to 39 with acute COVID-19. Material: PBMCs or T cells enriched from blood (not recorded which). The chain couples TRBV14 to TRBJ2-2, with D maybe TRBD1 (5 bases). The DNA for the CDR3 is TGTGCCAGCAGAACAAGGGGCAGCGCCGGGGAGCTGTTTTTT. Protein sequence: CASRTRGSAGELFF.